What follows is one TCR beta chain and its context. The treatment denotes: randomized to nivolumab then ipilimumab (arm A) or the reverse (arm B). DNA-damaging chemotherapy had not been given to any patient beforehand. From thawed PBMCs, live CD3+CD8+ cells negative for CD19 and CD56 were sorted. This entry comes from a study of sequential checkpoint blockade in melanoma. On the study more broadly: Arm A got nivolumab then ipilimumab; arm B the reverse, 1:1. Each arm's sequence ended with maintenance nivolumab.

Sequencing used immunoSEQ multiplex PCR; TCRdb keeps in-frame clones, though not all of them. This table holds approximately 5,700 clones, 87% found once. Per the germline V gene, CDR1 is LGHNA and CDR2 is YNFKEQ. The CDR3 sequence is 17 residues long. Trimming removed 0 bases from V and 3 bases from J; junction bases left unmatched: 3. The sequencing here drew on CD8+ T cells sorted from blood (inferred from file names), taken from a patient given nivolumab and ipilimumab in sequence. The J gene is TRBJ2-3, the V gene TRBV4-2; 13 nucleotides agree with TRBD2. This TCR came from a human donor with melanoma. CDR3 coding DNA: TGTGCCAGCAGCCAAGAGGCGGGACTAGCGGGGACAGATACGCAGTATTTT. This codes for CASSQEAGLAGTDTQYF.